Listed below are T cell receptor beta chains from one sample, sequenced in a study of blood T cell repertoires in COVID-19. The data were produced by immunoSEQ multiplex PCR, yet TCRdb's version contains in-frame clones alone and is incomplete. The sample includes some 160,000 clones, 75% to 85% of them seen just once. The sample consisted of PBMCs or T cells enriched from blood (not recorded which). Receptor source: a woman in her sixties who had recovered from COVID-19. Both conserved end residues are part of each CDR3. The order of the fields is clone size, V gene, D gene, J gene, CDR3 DNA, CDR3 protein. A D gene is named only where the DNA matches it firmly. Rows give clone size only sometimes, using once, few, many, or a class for an expanded clone.

abundance: NA
v_gene: TRBV5-1
d_gene: NA
j_gene: TRBJ2-3
CDR3nt: TGCGCCAGCAGCTTGGGCTCGGGGAAAAGTAGCACAGATACGCAGTATTTT
CDR3aa: CASSLGSGKSSTDTQYF

abundance: NA
v_gene: TRBV7-9
d_gene: NA
j_gene: TRBJ2-7
CDR3nt: TGTGCCAGCAGCTTAGGCCAGGGAGGTCTTTACGAGCAGTACTTC
CDR3aa: CASSLGQGGLYEQYF

abundance: NA
v_gene: TRBV5-1
d_gene: TRBD1
j_gene: TRBJ2-1
CDR3nt: TGCGCCAGCAGCTCGGGGACAGGTGACTTCTACAATGAGCAGTTCTTC
CDR3aa: CASSSGTGDFYNEQFF

abundance: NA
v_gene: TRBV5-1
d_gene: NA
j_gene: TRBJ2-5
CDR3nt: TGCGCCAGCAGCTTTGGTGGGGGCGCGGTGGAGACCCAGTACTTC
CDR3aa: CASSFGGGAVETQYF

abundance: NA
v_gene: TRBV6-6
d_gene: TRBD1
j_gene: TRBJ1-1
CDR3nt: TGTGCCAGCAGTTACCTAGGGGGCGCGGGGAACACTGAAGCTTTCTTT
CDR3aa: CASSYLGGAGNTEAFF

abundance: NA
v_gene: TRBV2
d_gene: TRBD1
j_gene: TRBJ2-2
CDR3nt: TGTGCCAGCCGGACAGGTGATGGGACCACCGGGGAGCTGTTTTTT
CDR3aa: CASRTGDGTTGELFF

abundance: NA
v_gene: TRBV6-6
d_gene: NA
j_gene: TRBJ1-1
CDR3nt: TGTGCCAGCAGCCCGGACAGAGGAACTGAAGCTTTCTTT
CDR3aa: CASSPDRGTEAFF

abundance: few
v_gene: TRBV6-5
d_gene: NA
j_gene: TRBJ1-4
CDR3nt: TGTGCCAGCAGTTCGCTTTCGGGGGTGTCTGAAAAACTGTTTTTT
CDR3aa: CASSSLSGVSEKLFF

abundance: NA
v_gene: TRBV2
d_gene: TRBD1
j_gene: TRBJ2-7
CDR3nt: TGTGCCAGCAGAGATCACAGGGGAAGAGGACAGGACGAGCAGTACTTC
CDR3aa: CASRDHRGRGQDEQYF

abundance: NA
v_gene: TRBV2
d_gene: NA
j_gene: TRBJ2-2
CDR3nt: TGTGCCAGCAGTCTGGGCCTGACGAACACCGGGGAGCTGTTTTTT
CDR3aa: CASSLGLTNTGELFF

abundance: NA
v_gene: TRBV11-2
d_gene: NA
j_gene: TRBJ2-1
CDR3nt: TGTGCCAGCAGCCCCTTTAGCAATGAGCAGTTCTTC
CDR3aa: CASSPFSNEQFF

abundance: NA
v_gene: TRBV7-2
d_gene: NA
j_gene: TRBJ2-3
CDR3nt: TGTGCCAGCAGCTTAGTGGGACTTGGCACAGATACGCAGTATTTT
CDR3aa: CASSLVGLGTDTQYF

abundance: few
v_gene: TRBV2
d_gene: TRBD1
j_gene: TRBJ2-6
CDR3nt: TGTGCCAGCAGAGACAGGGACCTCAGGTCTGGGGCCAACGTCCTGACTTTC
CDR3aa: CASRDRDLRSGANVLTF

abundance: NA
v_gene: TRBV3-1/TRBV3-2
d_gene: NA
j_gene: TRBJ1-1
CDR3nt: TGTGCCAGCAGCCAAGATCAATTTTTTAGGGGGACGAGGAACACTGAAGCTTTCTTT
CDR3aa: CASSQDQFFRGTRNTEAFF

abundance: NA
v_gene: TRBV27
d_gene: NA
j_gene: TRBJ1-2
CDR3nt: TGTGCCAGCAGTTTATCCAGGGACTATGGCTACACCTTC
CDR3aa: CASSLSRDYGYTF

abundance: NA
v_gene: TRBV6-4
d_gene: NA
j_gene: TRBJ1-2
CDR3nt: TGTGCCAGCAGTGACGGGGGGGCGTCTAACTATGGCTACACCTTC
CDR3aa: CASSDGGASNYGYTF

abundance: NA
v_gene: TRBV3-1/TRBV3-2
d_gene: NA
j_gene: TRBJ1-6
CDR3nt: TGTGCCAGCAGCCTCCGAGGCCCGCAGAATTCACCCCTCCACTTT
CDR3aa: CASSLRGPQNSPLHF

abundance: NA
v_gene: TRBV5-1
d_gene: TRBD1
j_gene: TRBJ2-3
CDR3nt: TGCGCCAGCAGCGGGGGACAGGGGCGCACAGATACGCAGTATTTT
CDR3aa: CASSGGQGRTDTQYF

abundance: NA
v_gene: TRBV5-6
d_gene: TRBD2
j_gene: TRBJ2-7
CDR3nt: TGTGCCAGCAGCTCCAATCTAAAGGGACTAGCGGGGGGGAGCGAGCAGTACTTC
CDR3aa: CASSSNLKGLAGGSEQYF

abundance: NA
v_gene: TRBV5-6
d_gene: TRBD2
j_gene: TRBJ2-1
CDR3nt: TGTGCCAGCAGCTTGGATAGCGGGGGTTACTACAATGAGCAGTTCTTC
CDR3aa: CASSLDSGGYYNEQFF

abundance: NA
v_gene: TRBV30
d_gene: TRBD2
j_gene: TRBJ2-5
CDR3nt: TGTGCCTGGAGGGACCTAGCGGGGGGGCAGACCCAGTACTTC
CDR3aa: CAWRDLAGGQTQYF

abundance: NA
v_gene: TRBV18
d_gene: TRBD1
j_gene: TRBJ2-2
CDR3nt: TGTGCCAGCTCACCCTCCGGGACAGGGGCCACCGGGGAGCTGTTTTTT
CDR3aa: CASSPSGTGATGELFF

abundance: NA
v_gene: TRBV19
d_gene: NA
j_gene: TRBJ2-3
CDR3nt: TGTGCCAGTAGTATCTACACGGTGGCGGAAAGCACAGATACGCAGTATTTT
CDR3aa: CASSIYTVAESTDTQYF

abundance: many
v_gene: TRBV4-1
d_gene: NA
j_gene: TRBJ2-7
CDR3nt: TGCGCCAGCAGCCAAGTGCTGACTAGTTTGGAGCAGTACTTC
CDR3aa: CASSQVLTSLEQYF

abundance: few
v_gene: TRBV2
d_gene: NA
j_gene: TRBJ1-6
CDR3nt: TGTGCCAGCGCTGGAGCGACCAATAATTCACCCCTCCACTTT
CDR3aa: CASAGATNNSPLHF

abundance: few
v_gene: TRBV5-1
d_gene: TRBD2
j_gene: TRBJ2-5
CDR3nt: TGCGCCAGCAGCCAATGGGGGGGGGAGCAAGAGACCCAGTACTTC
CDR3aa: CASSQWGGEQETQYF

abundance: NA
v_gene: TRBV9
d_gene: NA
j_gene: TRBJ2-7
CDR3nt: TGTGCCAGCAGCGTAGGTAGCCGCAACGAGCAGTACTTC
CDR3aa: CASSVGSRNEQYF

abundance: NA
v_gene: TRBV10-1
d_gene: TRBD1
j_gene: TRBJ1-1
CDR3nt: TGCGCCGGCCCAGGGGGTCCTGAAGCTTTCTTT
CDR3aa: CAGPGGPEAFF

abundance: NA
v_gene: TRBV6-1
d_gene: TRBD1
j_gene: TRBJ2-1
CDR3nt: TGTGCCAGCAGTGAATTGACGGGGGACAGGGAATACAATGAGCAGTTCTTC
CDR3aa: CASSELTGDREYNEQFF

abundance: few
v_gene: TRBV27
d_gene: NA
j_gene: TRBJ1-5
CDR3nt: TGTGCCAGCAGTTACTATAGCAATCAGCCCCAGCATTTT
CDR3aa: CASSYYSNQPQHF

abundance: NA
v_gene: TRBV25-1
d_gene: TRBD1
j_gene: TRBJ2-7
CDR3nt: TGTGCCAGCAGTGAATTATCGGGACAGGTGGAGGTTCAGTACTTC
CDR3aa: CASSELSGQVEVQYF

abundance: NA
v_gene: TRBV5-4
d_gene: TRBD2
j_gene: TRBJ2-3
CDR3nt: TGTGCCAGCAGCTTGGAGCGGGGGTCCACGGGCACAGATACGCAGTATTTT
CDR3aa: CASSLERGSTGTDTQYF

abundance: NA
v_gene: TRBV6-5
d_gene: TRBD1
j_gene: TRBJ1-2
CDR3nt: TGTGCCAGCAGTACCCTGACGACAGGGGGCGGCTACACCTTC
CDR3aa: CASSTLTTGGGYTF

abundance: NA
v_gene: TRBV11-3
d_gene: TRBD2
j_gene: TRBJ2-3
CDR3nt: TGTGCCAGCAGCTTAGCACGCGGGGGGGCCACAGATACGCAGTATTTT
CDR3aa: CASSLARGGATDTQYF

abundance: NA
v_gene: TRBV24-1
d_gene: NA
j_gene: TRBJ1-6
CDR3nt: TGTGCCACCAGTGATTCAGGGGCGGATTATTCACCCCTCCACTTT
CDR3aa: CATSDSGADYSPLHF

abundance: NA
v_gene: TRBV12-2
d_gene: NA
j_gene: TRBJ1-4
CDR3nt: TGTGCAAGGGACAGGGGGTACGAAAAACTGTTTTTT
CDR3aa: CARDRGYEKLFF

abundance: NA
v_gene: TRBV5-1
d_gene: NA
j_gene: TRBJ2-7
CDR3nt: TGCGCCAGCAGCCCCGCAGGTTACGAGCAGTACTTC
CDR3aa: CASSPAGYEQYF

abundance: NA
v_gene: TRBV27
d_gene: NA
j_gene: TRBJ1-2
CDR3nt: TGTGCCAGCAGTTTAGACTCGCGGGTTTATGGCTACACCTTC
CDR3aa: CASSLDSRVYGYTF

abundance: NA
v_gene: TRBV6-5
d_gene: TRBD1
j_gene: TRBJ2-5
CDR3nt: TGTGCCAGCAGTTATAGGGACAGGGGTGTAGAGACCCAGTACTTC
CDR3aa: CASSYRDRGVETQYF

abundance: NA
v_gene: TRBV6-4
d_gene: NA
j_gene: TRBJ2-1
CDR3nt: TGTGCCAGCAGTGTCGAGGGATTCTCCTACAATGAGCAGTTCTTC
CDR3aa: CASSVEGFSYNEQFF

abundance: few
v_gene: TRBV19
d_gene: TRBD1
j_gene: TRBJ2-3
CDR3nt: TGTGCCAGTAGTCCGACAGGGGCAGATACGCAGTATTTT
CDR3aa: CASSPTGADTQYF

abundance: NA
v_gene: TRBV5-5
d_gene: TRBD2
j_gene: TRBJ2-1
CDR3nt: TGTGCCAGCAGCTTGGAGGGGAGGGAGAATGAGCAGTTCTTC
CDR3aa: CASSLEGRENEQFF

abundance: NA
v_gene: TRBV9
d_gene: NA
j_gene: TRBJ1-2
CDR3nt: TGTGCCAGCAGCCCCGCCGACAGAACAAACTATGGCTACACCTTC
CDR3aa: CASSPADRTNYGYTF

abundance: NA
v_gene: TRBV28
d_gene: NA
j_gene: TRBJ1-5
CDR3nt: TGTGCCAGCAGTTTTTCCGGTTATAGCAATCAGCCCCAGCATTTT
CDR3aa: CASSFSGYSNQPQHF

abundance: NA
v_gene: TRBV11-2
d_gene: NA
j_gene: TRBJ1-1
CDR3nt: TGTGCCAGCAGCTTAGACGCAGGGATAAGGACTGAAGCTTTCTTT
CDR3aa: CASSLDAGIRTEAFF

abundance: NA
v_gene: TRBV4-1
d_gene: TRBD1
j_gene: TRBJ1-4
CDR3nt: TGCGCCAGCAGCCACCCGGGACAGGGGGCAGAAAAACTGTTTTTT
CDR3aa: CASSHPGQGAEKLFF

abundance: NA
v_gene: TRBV2
d_gene: TRBD1
j_gene: TRBJ2-1
CDR3nt: TGTGCCAGCAGTCAACAGGGGAGCTCCTACAATGAGCAGTTCTTC
CDR3aa: CASSQQGSSYNEQFF

abundance: once
v_gene: TRBV2
d_gene: TRBD1
j_gene: TRBJ1-2
CDR3nt: TGTGCCAGCAGGGAACAGGGGTTGCATGGCTACACCTTC
CDR3aa: CASREQGLHGYTF

abundance: NA
v_gene: TRBV9
d_gene: TRBD1
j_gene: TRBJ1-2
CDR3nt: TGTGCCAGCAGCTCCGGGACAGGCTCTGGCTACACCTTC
CDR3aa: CASSSGTGSGYTF

abundance: few
v_gene: TRBV29-1
d_gene: TRBD1
j_gene: TRBJ1-3
CDR3nt: TGCAGCGTCCAGGGGGTAGGAAACACCATATATTTT
CDR3aa: CSVQGVGNTIYF

abundance: NA
v_gene: TRBV12-3/TRBV12-4
d_gene: NA
j_gene: TRBJ1-5
CDR3nt: TGTGCCAGCAGTGGGGCCCAGCCCCAGCATTTT
CDR3aa: CASSGAQPQHF

abundance: NA
v_gene: TRBV12-3/TRBV12-4
d_gene: NA
j_gene: TRBJ1-1
CDR3nt: TGTGCCAGCAGTTCGACACTGAACACTGAAGCTTTCTTT
CDR3aa: CASSSTLNTEAFF

abundance: NA
v_gene: TRBV9
d_gene: TRBD1
j_gene: TRBJ2-5
CDR3nt: TGTGCCAGCAGCGGCACCGGGACAGGGGGCGGACGGGAGTACTTC
CDR3aa: CASSGTGTGGGREYF

abundance: NA
v_gene: TRBV5-6
d_gene: TRBD2
j_gene: TRBJ2-1
CDR3nt: TGTGCCAGCAGCTTGCTAGCGGGGGGGCCGAATGAGCAGTTCTTC
CDR3aa: CASSLLAGGPNEQFF

abundance: NA
v_gene: TRBV12-3/TRBV12-4
d_gene: TRBD1
j_gene: TRBJ1-1
CDR3nt: TGTGCCAGCAGTTGGACAGGGAACACTGAAGCTTTCTTT
CDR3aa: CASSWTGNTEAFF